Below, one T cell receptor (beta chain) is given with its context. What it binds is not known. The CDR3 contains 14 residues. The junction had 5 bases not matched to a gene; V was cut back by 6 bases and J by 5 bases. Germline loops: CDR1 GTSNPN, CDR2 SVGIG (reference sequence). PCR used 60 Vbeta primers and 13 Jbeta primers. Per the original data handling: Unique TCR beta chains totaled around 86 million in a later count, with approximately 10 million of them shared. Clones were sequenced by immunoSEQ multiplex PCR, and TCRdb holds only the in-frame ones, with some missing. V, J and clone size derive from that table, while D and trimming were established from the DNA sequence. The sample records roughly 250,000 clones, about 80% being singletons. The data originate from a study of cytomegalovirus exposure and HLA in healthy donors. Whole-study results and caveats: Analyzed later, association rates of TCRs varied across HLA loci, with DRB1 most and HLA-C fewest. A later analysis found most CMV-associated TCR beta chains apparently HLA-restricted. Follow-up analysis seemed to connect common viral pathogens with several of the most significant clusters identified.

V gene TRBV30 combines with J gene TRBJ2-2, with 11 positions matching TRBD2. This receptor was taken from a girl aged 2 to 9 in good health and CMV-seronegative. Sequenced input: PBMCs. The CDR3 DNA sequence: TGTGCCTGTACTAGCGGGAGTCGAACCGGGGAGCTGTTTTTT. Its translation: CACTSGSRTGELFF.